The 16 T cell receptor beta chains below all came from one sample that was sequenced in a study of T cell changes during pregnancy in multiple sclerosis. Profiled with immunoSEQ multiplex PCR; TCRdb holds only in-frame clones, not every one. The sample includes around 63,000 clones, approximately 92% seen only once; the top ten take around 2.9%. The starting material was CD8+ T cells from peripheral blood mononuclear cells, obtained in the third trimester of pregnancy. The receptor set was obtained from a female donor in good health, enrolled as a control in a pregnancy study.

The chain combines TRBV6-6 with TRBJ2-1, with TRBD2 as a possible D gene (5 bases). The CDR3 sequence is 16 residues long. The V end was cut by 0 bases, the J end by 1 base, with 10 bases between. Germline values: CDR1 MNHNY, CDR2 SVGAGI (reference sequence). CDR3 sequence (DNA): TGTGCCAGCAGTTACTCGGCTAGCTCGTCCTACAATGAGCAGTTCTTC. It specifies CASSYSASSSYNEQFF.

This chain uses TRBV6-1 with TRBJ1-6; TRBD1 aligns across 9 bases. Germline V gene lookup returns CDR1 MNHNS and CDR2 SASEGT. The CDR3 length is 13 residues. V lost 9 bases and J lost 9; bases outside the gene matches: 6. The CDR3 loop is CARGDREGSPLHF. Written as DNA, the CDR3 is TGTGCCAGGGGGGACAGGGAGGGTTCACCCCTCCACTTT.

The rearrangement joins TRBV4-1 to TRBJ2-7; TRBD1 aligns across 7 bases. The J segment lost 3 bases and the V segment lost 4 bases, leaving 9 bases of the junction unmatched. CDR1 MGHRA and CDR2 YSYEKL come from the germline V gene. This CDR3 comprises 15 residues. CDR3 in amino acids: CASSLRTGEDYEQYF. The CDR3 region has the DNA TGCGCCAGCAGCCTGAGGACAGGTGAGGACTACGAGCAGTACTTC.

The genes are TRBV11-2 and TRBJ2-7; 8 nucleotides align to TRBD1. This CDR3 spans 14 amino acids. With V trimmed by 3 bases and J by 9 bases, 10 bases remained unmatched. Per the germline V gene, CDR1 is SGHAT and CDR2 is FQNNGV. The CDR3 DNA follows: TGTGCCAGCAGCTTCGGACAGGGTGAGAACGGGCAGTACTTC. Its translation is CASSFGQGENGQYF.

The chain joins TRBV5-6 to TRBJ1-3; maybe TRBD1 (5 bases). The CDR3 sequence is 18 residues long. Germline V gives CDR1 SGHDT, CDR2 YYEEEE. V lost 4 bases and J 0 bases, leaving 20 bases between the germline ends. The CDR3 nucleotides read TGTGCCAGCAGCGAGACAGTAGGCGGACCGAACTCTGGAAACACCATATATTTT. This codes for CASSETVGGPNSGNTIYF.

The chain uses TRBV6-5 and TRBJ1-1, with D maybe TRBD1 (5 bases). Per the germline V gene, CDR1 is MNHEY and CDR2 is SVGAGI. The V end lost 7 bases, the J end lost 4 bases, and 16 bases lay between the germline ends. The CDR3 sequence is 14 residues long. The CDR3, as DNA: TGTGCCAGCACAAGCACAAGGAGGGGCACTGAAGCTTTCTTT. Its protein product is CASTSTRRGTEAFF.

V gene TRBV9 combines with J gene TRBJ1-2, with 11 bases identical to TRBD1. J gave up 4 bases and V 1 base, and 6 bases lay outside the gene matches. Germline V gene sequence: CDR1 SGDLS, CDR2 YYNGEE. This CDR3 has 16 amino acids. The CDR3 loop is CASSVFLGQGGYGYTF. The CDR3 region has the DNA TGTGCCAGCAGCGTATTTTTGGGACAGGGGGGCTATGGCTACACCTTC.

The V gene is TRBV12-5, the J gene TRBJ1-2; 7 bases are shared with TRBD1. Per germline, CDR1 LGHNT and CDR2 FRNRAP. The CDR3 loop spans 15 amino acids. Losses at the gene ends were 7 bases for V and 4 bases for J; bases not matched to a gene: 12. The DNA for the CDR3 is TGTGCTAGTGAGCAGCCCACAGGGGACTCCTATGGCTACACCTTC. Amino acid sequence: CASEQPTGDSYGYTF.

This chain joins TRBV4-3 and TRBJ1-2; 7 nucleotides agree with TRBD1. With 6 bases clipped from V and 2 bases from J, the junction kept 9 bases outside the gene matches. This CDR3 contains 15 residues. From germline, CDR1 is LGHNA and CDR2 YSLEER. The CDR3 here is CASRPDRDLNYGYTF. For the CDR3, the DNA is TGCGCCAGCAGACCCGACAGGGACCTGAACTATGGCTACACCTTC.

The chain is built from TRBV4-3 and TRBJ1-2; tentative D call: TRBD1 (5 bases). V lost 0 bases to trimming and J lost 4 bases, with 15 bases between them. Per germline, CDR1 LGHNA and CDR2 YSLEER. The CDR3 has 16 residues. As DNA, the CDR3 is TGCGCCAGCAGCCAAGATTTCAGCGACAGAATCTATGGCTACACCTTC. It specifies CASSQDFSDRIYGYTF.

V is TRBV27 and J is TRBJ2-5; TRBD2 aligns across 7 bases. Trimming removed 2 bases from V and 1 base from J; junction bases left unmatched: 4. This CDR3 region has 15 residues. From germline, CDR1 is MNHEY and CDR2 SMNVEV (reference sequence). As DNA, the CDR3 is TGTGCCAGCAGTTTAGGGGGGGATCTCCAAGAGACCCAGTACTTC. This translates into CASSLGGDLQETQYF.

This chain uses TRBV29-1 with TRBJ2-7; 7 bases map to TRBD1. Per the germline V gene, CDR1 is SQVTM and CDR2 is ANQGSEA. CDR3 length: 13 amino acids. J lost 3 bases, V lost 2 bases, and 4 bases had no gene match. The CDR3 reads CSVEFRGNYEQYF. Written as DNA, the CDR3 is TGCAGCGTTGAATTCAGGGGGAACTACGAGCAGTACTTC.

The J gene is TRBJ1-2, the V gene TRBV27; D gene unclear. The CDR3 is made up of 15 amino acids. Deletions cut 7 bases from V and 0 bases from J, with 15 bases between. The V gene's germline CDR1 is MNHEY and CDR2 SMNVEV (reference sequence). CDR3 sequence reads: CASKDSTEANYGYTF. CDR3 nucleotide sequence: TGTGCCAGCAAAGATTCCACAGAAGCTAACTATGGCTACACCTTC.

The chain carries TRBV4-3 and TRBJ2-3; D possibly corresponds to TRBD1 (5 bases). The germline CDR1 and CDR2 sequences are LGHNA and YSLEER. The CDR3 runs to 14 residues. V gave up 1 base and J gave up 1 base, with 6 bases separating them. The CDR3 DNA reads TGCGCCAGCAGCCAAGGGGGCGGCACAGATACGCAGTATTTT. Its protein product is CASSQGGGTDTQYF.

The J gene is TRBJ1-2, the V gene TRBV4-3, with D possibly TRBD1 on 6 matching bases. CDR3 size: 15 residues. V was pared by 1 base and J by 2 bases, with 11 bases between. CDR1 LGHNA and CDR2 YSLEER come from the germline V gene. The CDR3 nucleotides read TGCGCCAGCAGCCAAGCCAGGGACACCAACTATGGCTACACCTTC. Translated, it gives CASSQARDTNYGYTF.

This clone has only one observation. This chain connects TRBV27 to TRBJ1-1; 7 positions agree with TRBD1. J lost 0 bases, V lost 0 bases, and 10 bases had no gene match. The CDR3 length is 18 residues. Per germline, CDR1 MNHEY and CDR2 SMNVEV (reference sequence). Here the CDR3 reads CASSLSSAGQTMNTEAFF. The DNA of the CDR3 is TGTGCCAGCAGTTTATCTTCCGCGGGACAGACAATGAACACTGAAGCTTTCTTT.